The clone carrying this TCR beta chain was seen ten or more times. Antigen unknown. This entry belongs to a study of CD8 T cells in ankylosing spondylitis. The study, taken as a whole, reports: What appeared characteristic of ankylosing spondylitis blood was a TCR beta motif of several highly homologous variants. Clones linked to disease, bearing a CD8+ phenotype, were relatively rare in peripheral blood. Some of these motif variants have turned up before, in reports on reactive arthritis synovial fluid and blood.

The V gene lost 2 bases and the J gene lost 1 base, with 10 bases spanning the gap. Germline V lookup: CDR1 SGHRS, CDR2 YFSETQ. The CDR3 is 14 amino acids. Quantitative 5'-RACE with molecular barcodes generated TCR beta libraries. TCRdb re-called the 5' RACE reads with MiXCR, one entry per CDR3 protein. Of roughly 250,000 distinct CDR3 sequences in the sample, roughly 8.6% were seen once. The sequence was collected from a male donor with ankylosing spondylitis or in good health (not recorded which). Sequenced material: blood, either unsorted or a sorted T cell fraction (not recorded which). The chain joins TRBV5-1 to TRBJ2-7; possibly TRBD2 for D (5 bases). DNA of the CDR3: TGCGCCAGCAGCTTATCTGAGGGTTCCTACGAGCAGTACTTC. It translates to CASSLSEGSYEQYF.